These 14 T cell receptor beta chains were all obtained from the same sample, sequenced in a study of blood T cell repertoires in COVID-19 (TCRdb year 2020). Library preparation used the immunoSEQ multiplex PCR assay. TCRdb provides this immuneACCESS table in a form limited to in-frame rearrangements. Some clones are lacking; in checked studies, under half of them reflect an unresolved V gene, and why the rest are absent is not known. The sample table contains just over 350,000 clones; only one count was recorded for approximately 86% of them. Jointly, the top ten make up roughly 6.6% of the sample. The sample was peripheral blood. These receptors were collected from a woman aged 55-69 years with COVID-19, enrolled during active disease.

The chain carries TRBV7-9 and TRBJ2-3, with D hard to call. V was pared by 1 base and J by 4 bases, with 12 bases between. The CDR3 has 15 amino acids. CDR1 and CDR2 from the germline V gene are SEHNR and FQNEAQ (reference sequence). The CDR3 here is CASSLGQVGADTQYF. CDR3 in DNA: TGTGCCAGCAGCTTAGGGCAGGTTGGTGCAGATACGCAGTATTTT.

V and J are TRBV19 and TRBJ1-2; tentatively, D is TRBD1 (6 bases). Germline assignment: CDR1 LNHDA and CDR2 SQIVND (reference sequence). The CDR3 is 15 amino acids. Deletions cut 6 bases from V and 2 bases from J, with 16 bases between. The CDR3 DNA sequence: TGTGCCAGTAGCCCTCGTCAGGGGAAGAACTATGGCTACACCTTC. It specifies CASSPRQGKNYGYTF. Combining the CDR3 with reference TRBV19 and TRBJ1-2 gives the whole variable domain DGGITQSPKYLFRKEGQNVTLSCEQNLNHDAMYWYRQDPGQGLRLIYYSQIVNDFQKGDIAEGYSVSREKKESFPLTVTSAQKNPTAFYLCASSPRQGKNYGYTFGSGTRLTVV.

Only one count was recorded for this clone. The V gene is TRBV9, the J gene TRBJ2-3; TRBD1 matches at 7 bases. J gave up 2 bases and V 3 bases, and 12 bases lay outside the gene matches. The CDR3 is made up of 17 amino acids. The germline gives CDR1 SGDLS, CDR2 YYNGEE. The CDR3 region is CASSASPGTVITDTQYF. The CDR3, as DNA: TGTGCCAGCAGCGCAAGCCCCGGGACAGTTATCACAGATACGCAGTATTTT.

The chain couples TRBV11-3 to TRBJ2-3, with 8 bases identical to TRBD2. Looked up from germline, CDR1 is SGHNT and CDR2 is YENEEA. This CDR3 is 18 amino acids long. V lost 1 base, J lost 6 bases, and 15 bases stayed unmatched. The CDR3 DNA reads TGTGCCAGCAGCTTAGGCATGTTTGGGCGGGGGGACATTGATACGCAGTATTTT. Translated: CASSLGMFGRGDIDTQYF.

The chain uses TRBV30 and TRBJ2-7, with D hard to call. CDR3 length: 10 residues. With 6 bases removed from V and 7 bases from J, the gap between germline ends came to 10 bases. The germline gives CDR1 GTSNPN, CDR2 SVGIG (reference sequence). The chain's CDR3 is CACGSGEQYF. CDR3 nucleotides: TGTGCCTGTGGCTCGGGTGAGCAGTACTTC.

This clone turned up a few times. J is TRBJ2-7 and V is TRBV4-1; the match to TRBD1 covers 8 bases. The CDR3 is 13 residues long. V shed 4 bases and J 4 bases; nucleotides not matched to a gene: 3. Germline V gene data show CDR1 as MGHRA and CDR2 as YSYEKL. Here the CDR3 DNA reads TGCGCCAGCAGCCTAGGACAGGGATACGAGCAGTACTTC. Translated: CASSLGQGYEQYF.

The count of this clone is one. The chain recombines TRBV19 with TRBJ2-3, with D unclear. Germline V gives CDR1 LNHDA, CDR2 SQIVND (reference sequence). This CDR3 region has 11 residues. V was clipped by 1 base and J by 6 bases, with 2 bases between them. The CDR3 protein is CASSIADTQYF. The CDR3 DNA sequence: TGTGCCAGTAGTATAGCGGATACGCAGTATTTT.

This rearrangement joins TRBV29-1 to TRBJ1-2; D is possibly TRBD1 (6 bases). Trimming took off 7 bases at V and 8 bases at J, with 20 bases between the two ends. This CDR3 has 13 residues. CDR1 SQVTM and CDR2 ANQGSEA come from the germline V gene. The CDR3 DNA reads TGCAGCGCCTTGGTACTCACAGGGCGCGGCTACACCTTC. As protein: CSALVLTGRGYTF.

The V call is TRBV11-3, the J call TRBJ2-7; 12 bases agree with TRBD2. The junction had 4 bases not matched to a gene; V was cut back by 5 bases and J by 5 bases. The germline gives CDR1 SGHNT, CDR2 YENEEA. The CDR3 consists of 14 residues. In nucleotides, the CDR3 is TGTGCCAGCAGCAGGGGACTAGCGGGCAACGAGCAGTACTTC. It encodes CASSRGLAGNEQYF.

V is TRBV9 and J is TRBJ2-2, with D uncertain. V was cut by 0 bases and J by 0 bases, with 6 bases left in between. Germline V lookup: CDR1 SGDLS, CDR2 YYNGEE. This CDR3 region has 15 residues. CDR3 in DNA: TGTGCCAGCAGCGTAGACTCCGCGAACACCGGGGAGCTGTTTTTT. It codes for CASSVDSANTGELFF.

DNA for the CDR3: TGCAGCTCTGGACTAGCGGGGGGGCCCCGCTACAATGAGCAGTTCTTC. Protein product: CSSGLAGGPRYNEQFF. The chain couples TRBV29-1 to TRBJ2-1, with 15 bases matching TRBD2. The V and J ends lost 8 bases and 3 bases, in that order; junction bases with no gene match: 8. The CDR3 covers 16 residues. Germline-derived CDR1 and CDR2 are SQVTM and ANQGSEA.

This chain uses TRBV5-1 with TRBJ2-4; D is unresolved. V lost 5 bases, J lost 0 bases, and 6 bases lay in between. This CDR3 has 13 amino acids. Germline CDR1 is SGHRS and CDR2 is YFSETQ. DNA for the CDR3: TGCGCCAGCAGACCGGTAGCCAAAAACATTCAGTACTTC. Translated, it gives CASRPVAKNIQYF.

The rearrangement links TRBV5-6 to TRBJ2-3, with a weak D call TRBD2 (5 bases). This CDR3 comprises 15 residues. Trimming took off 4 bases at V and 1 base at J, with 13 bases between the two ends. CDR1 is SGHDT, CDR2 YYEEEE, per germline. DNA of the CDR3: TGTGCCAGCAGCAGAACTAGGCTTGGCACAGATACGCAGTATTTT. It yields the protein CASSRTRLGTDTQYF.

The chain uses TRBV19 and TRBJ1-2; 7 bases map to TRBD1. The trim removed 7 bases at V and 5 bases at J, leaving 10 bases unmatched. Germline V gene sequence: CDR1 LNHDA, CDR2 SQIVND (reference sequence). The CDR3 is 14 amino acids. The CDR3 loop reads CASIGQAPGYGYTF. DNA for the CDR3: TGTGCCAGTATTGGACAGGCCCCAGGGTATGGCTACACCTTC.